Reported below is one TCR beta chain. The data were obtained in a study of long-term antiretroviral therapy in people with HIV. Study as a whole: The earliest samples came from an era when ART typically awaited falling CD4 counts.

The junction had 6 bases not matched to a gene; V was cut back by 1 base and J by 2 bases. This CDR3 comprises 18 residues. Germline V gene data show CDR1 as LGHNA and CDR2 as YSLEER. Survey-level immunoSEQ v3.0 assays were run. Assay: immunoSEQ multiplex PCR; the TCRdb copy retains only in-frame clones and omits some. This sample has about 33,000 clones; around 96% occur once, and the top ten carry roughly 2.3%. The sequencing here drew on unsorted PBMCs, taken 6.6 years after starting antiretroviral therapy. The chain joins TRBV4-3 to TRBJ2-7, with 15 bases identical to TRBD2. The receptor was isolated from a man in his thirties or forties with HIV. CDR3 region: CASSQGWTSGGATYEQYF. CDR3 DNA sequence: TGCGCCAGCAGCCAAGGTTGGACTAGCGGGGGGGCTACCTACGAGCAGTACTTC.